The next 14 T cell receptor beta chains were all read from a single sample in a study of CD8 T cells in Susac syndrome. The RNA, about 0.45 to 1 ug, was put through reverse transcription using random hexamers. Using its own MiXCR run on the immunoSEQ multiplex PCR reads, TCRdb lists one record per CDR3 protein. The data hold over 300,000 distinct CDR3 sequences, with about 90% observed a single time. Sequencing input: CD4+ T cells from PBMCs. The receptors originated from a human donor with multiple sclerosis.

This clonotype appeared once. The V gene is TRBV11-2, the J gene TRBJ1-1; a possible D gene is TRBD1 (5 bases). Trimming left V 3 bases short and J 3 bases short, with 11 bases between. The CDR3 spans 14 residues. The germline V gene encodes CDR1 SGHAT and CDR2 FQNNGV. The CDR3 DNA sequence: TGTGCCAGCAGCTTTCGGGGAGGGGACACTGAAGCTTTCTTT. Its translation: CASSFRGGDTEAFF. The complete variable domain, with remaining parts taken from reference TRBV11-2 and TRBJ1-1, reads EAGVAQSPRYKIIEKRQSVAFWCNPISGHATLYWYQQILGQGPKLLIQFQNNGVVDDSQLPKDRFSAERLKGVDSTLKIQPAKLEDSAVYLCASSFRGGDTEAFFGQGTRLTVV.

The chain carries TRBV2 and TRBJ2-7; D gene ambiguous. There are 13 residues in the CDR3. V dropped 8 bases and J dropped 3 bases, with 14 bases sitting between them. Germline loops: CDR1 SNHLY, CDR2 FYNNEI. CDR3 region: CASSRTPGYEQYF. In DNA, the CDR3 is TGTGCCAGCTCGAGGACCCCGGGCTACGAGCAGTACTTC.

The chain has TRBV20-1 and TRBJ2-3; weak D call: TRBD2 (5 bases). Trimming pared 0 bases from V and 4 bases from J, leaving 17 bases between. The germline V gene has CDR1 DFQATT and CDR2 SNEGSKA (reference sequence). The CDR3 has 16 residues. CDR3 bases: TGCAGTGCTAGAGATCCGGCGGGCACGGGCCCAGATACGCAGTATTTT. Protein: CSARDPAGTGPDTQYF.

The CDR3 reads CAWSAAGTSKETQYF. The DNA for the CDR3 is TGTGCCTGGAGTGCGGCGGGGACTAGCAAAGAGACCCAGTACTTC. The rearrangement uses TRBV30 and TRBJ2-5; 9 nucleotides align to TRBD2. Germline CDR1 reads GTSNPN; CDR2 reads SVGIG (reference sequence). V was pared by 1 base and J by 3 bases, with 6 bases of the junction left unmatched. The CDR3 is made up of 15 amino acids.

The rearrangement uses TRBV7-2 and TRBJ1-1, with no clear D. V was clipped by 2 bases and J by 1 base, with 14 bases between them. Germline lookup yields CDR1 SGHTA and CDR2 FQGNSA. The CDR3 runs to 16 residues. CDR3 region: CASSLSRQRANTEAFF. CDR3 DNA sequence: TGTGCCAGCAGCTTAAGCCGACAAAGAGCGAACACTGAAGCTTTCTTT.

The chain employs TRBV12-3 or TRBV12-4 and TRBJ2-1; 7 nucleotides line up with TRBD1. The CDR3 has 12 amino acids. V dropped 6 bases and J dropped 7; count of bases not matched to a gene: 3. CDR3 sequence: CASRDRRNEQFF. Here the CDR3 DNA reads TGTGCCAGCAGGGACAGGAGAAATGAGCAGTTCTTC.

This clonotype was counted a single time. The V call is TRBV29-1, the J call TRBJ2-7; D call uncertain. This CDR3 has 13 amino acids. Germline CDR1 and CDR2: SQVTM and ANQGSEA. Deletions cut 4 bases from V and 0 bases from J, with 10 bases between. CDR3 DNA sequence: TGCAGCGTTGGAGTATCCAGCTCCTACGAGCAGTACTTC. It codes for CSVGVSSSYEQYF.

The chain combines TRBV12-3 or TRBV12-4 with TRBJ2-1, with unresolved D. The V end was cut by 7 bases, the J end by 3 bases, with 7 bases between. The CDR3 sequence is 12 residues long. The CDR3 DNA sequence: TGTGCCAGCACCACAAACTACAATGAGCAGTTCTTC. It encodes CASTTNYNEQFF.

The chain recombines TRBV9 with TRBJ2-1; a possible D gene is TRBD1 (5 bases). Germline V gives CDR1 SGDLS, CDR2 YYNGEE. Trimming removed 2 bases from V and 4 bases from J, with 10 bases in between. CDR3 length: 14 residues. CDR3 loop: CASSVLTDYNEQFF. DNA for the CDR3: TGTGCCAGCAGCGTCTTGACAGATTACAATGAGCAGTTCTTC. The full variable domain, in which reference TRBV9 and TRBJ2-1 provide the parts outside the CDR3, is DSGVTQTPKHLITATGQRVTLRCSPRSGDLSVYWYQQSLDQGLQFLIQYYNGEERAKGNILERFSAQQFPDLHSELNLSSLELGDSALYFCASSVLTDYNEQFFGPGTRLTVL.

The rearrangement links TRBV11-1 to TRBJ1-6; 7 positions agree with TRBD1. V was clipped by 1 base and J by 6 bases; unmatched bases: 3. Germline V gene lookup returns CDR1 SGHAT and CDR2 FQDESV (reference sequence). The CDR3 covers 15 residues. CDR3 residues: CASSLEGQRNSPLHF. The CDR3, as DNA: TGTGCCAGCAGCTTAGAGGGACAGCGTAATTCACCCCTCCACTTT.

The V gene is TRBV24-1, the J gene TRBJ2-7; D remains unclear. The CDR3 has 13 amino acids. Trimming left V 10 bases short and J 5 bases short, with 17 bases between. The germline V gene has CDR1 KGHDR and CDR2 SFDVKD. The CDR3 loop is CATPIWILNEQYF. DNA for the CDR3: TGTGCCACTCCGATCTGGATTCTGAACGAGCAGTACTTC.

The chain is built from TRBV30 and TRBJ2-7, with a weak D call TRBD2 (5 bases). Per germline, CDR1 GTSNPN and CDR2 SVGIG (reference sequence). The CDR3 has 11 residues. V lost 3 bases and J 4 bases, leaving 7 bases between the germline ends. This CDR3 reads CAWSRTYEQYF. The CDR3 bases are TGTGCCTGGAGCCGGACTTACGAGCAGTACTTC.

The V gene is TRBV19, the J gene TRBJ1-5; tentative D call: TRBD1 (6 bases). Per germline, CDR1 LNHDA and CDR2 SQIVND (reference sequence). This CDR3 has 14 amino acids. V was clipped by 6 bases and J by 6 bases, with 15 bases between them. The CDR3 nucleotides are TGTGCCAGTAGACCAGACAGGAATAGTCAGCCCCAGCATTTT. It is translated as CASRPDRNSQPQHF. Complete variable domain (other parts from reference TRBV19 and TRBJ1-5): DGGITQSPKYLFRKEGQNVTLSCEQNLNHDAMYWYRQDPGQGLRLIYYSQIVNDFQKGDIAEGYSVSREKKESFPLTVTSAQKNPTAFYLCASRPDRNSQPQHFGDGTRLSIL.

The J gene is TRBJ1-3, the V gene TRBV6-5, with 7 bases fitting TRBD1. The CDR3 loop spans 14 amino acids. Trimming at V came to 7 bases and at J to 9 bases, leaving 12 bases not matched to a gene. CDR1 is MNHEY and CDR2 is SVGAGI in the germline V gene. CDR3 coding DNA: TGTGCCAGCACCCAGACAGGGCCTTCTGCCACCATATATTTT. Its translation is CASTQTGPSATIYF.